This TCR beta chain was recorded in a study of T-cell reconstitution after alpha-beta-depleted transplantation in children. This clonotype was observed a handful of times. As yet, its antigen is unknown. The V gene end was trimmed by 5 bases and the J gene end by 4 bases; junction bases not matched to a gene: 8. Germline lookup yields CDR1 SEHNR and CDR2 FQNEAQ (reference sequence). CDR3 length: 16 amino acids. It was with unique molecular identifiers that the TCRbeta library was prepared. TCRdb processed the PCR reads anew with MiXCR; each CDR3 protein has one entry. Counted here are about 980,000 distinct CDR3 sequences, around 30% occurring once; the ten biggest clones make up 28%. Whole-study findings and limits: By one year post-transplant, T-cell counts and diversity largely arose from T cells that were newly produced. Some patients owed their high day-60 TCRbeta diversity to surviving recipient T cells and thymic progenitors. Several hundred rapidly expanded clones from non-depleted graft cells reportedly supplied alpha-beta T cells about two months post-transplant.

The clonotype originates from a boy under two years old who had a stem cell transplant for SCID, so the T cells may come from the graft donor. Sequenced material: PBMCs, mostly from graft donor cells, taken 360 days after TCRalphabeta/CD19-depleted stem cell transplant. The chain uses TRBV7-9 and TRBJ2-1; 10 nucleotides line up with TRBD1. CDR3 region: CASSQPGQGVYNEQFF. CDR3 nucleotide sequence: TGTGCCAGCAGCCAGCCCGGACAGGGGGTGTACAATGAGCAGTTCTTC.